The 2 T cell receptor beta chains presented below share a single source sample, sequenced in a study of T cells after yellow fever vaccination. TCRdb used MiXCR to reprocess the 5' RACE reads, holding one entry per CDR3 protein. This table has 200,000 to 300,000 distinct CDR3 sequences, around 6.7% appearing once. The sample consisted of CD4+ T cells sorted from PBMCs, taken on the day of the yellow fever booster vaccination. The receptor source for this set is a man aged 25-40 years who received the YFV17D yellow fever vaccine.

There are many counts of this clonotype. The genes are TRBV6-1 and TRBJ2-7; weak D call: TRBD2 (6 bases). Germline V lookup: CDR1 MNHNS, CDR2 SASEGT. V lost 4 bases, J lost 0 bases, and 10 bases lay in between. CDR3 size: 14 residues. The CDR3 DNA follows: TGTGCCAGCAGTGCCCCGGACTACTCCTACGAGCAGTACTTC. Translating it yields CASSAPDYSYEQYF.

As DNA, the CDR3 is TGTGCCAGCAGCTCAGACAGGGATCCCCGCCCCCAGCATTTT. This gives the protein CASSSDRDPRPQHF. J is TRBJ1-5 and V is TRBV7-9; 7 bases are shared with TRBD1. V shed 4 bases and J 10 bases; nucleotides not matched to a gene: 10. CDR3 length equals 14 residues. The germline CDR1 and CDR2 sequences are SEHNR and FQNEAQ (reference sequence).